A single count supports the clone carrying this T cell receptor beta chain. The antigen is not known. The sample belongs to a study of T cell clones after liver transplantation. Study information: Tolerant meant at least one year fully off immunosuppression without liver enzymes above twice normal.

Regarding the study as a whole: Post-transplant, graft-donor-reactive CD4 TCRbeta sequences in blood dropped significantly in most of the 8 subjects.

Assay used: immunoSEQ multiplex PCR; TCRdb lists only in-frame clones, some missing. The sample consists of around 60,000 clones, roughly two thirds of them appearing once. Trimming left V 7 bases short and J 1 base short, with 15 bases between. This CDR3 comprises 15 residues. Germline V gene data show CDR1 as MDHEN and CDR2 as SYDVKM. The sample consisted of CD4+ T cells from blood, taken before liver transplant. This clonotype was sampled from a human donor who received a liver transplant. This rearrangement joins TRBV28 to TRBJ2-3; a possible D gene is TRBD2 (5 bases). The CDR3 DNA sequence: TGTGCCAGCATCGAGGGCACCTATCGCACAGATACGCAGTATTTT. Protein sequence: CASIEGTYRTDTQYF.